This T cell receptor (beta chain) was profiled in a study of blood T cell repertoires in COVID-19. Across the whole study: From the United States, Italy and Spain came samples of acute and convalescent COVID-19. Nucleic acid was either cDNA or gDNA, and it came from T cells, B-cell-depleted T cells, or PBMCs.

Details on this clone: The sample carries other DNA sequences with the same CDR3.

Per the original data handling: Scientists estimated how many nucleated cells there were by amplifying reference gene primers. Assay used: immunoSEQ multiplex PCR; TCRdb lists only in-frame clones, some missing. V and J calls and clone size are copied from that table; D and trimming were computed from the DNA. There are 45,000 or so clones in the sample; 82% occur only once, and 4% to 5.5% lies in the top ten. The V gene lost 1 base and the J gene lost 6 bases, with 13 bases spanning the gap. This CDR3 is 16 amino acids long. Germline assignment: CDR1 SGHVS and CDR2 FQNEAQ. The TCR was taken from an older woman with acute or convalescent COVID-19. Sequenced: peripheral blood. This chain uses TRBV7-8 with TRBJ1-6, with a weak D call TRBD1 (5 bases). The CDR3 reads CASSLGRGRGNSPLHF. CDR3 DNA: TGTGCCAGCAGCTTAGGGCGGGGAAGGGGTAATTCACCCCTCCACTTT.